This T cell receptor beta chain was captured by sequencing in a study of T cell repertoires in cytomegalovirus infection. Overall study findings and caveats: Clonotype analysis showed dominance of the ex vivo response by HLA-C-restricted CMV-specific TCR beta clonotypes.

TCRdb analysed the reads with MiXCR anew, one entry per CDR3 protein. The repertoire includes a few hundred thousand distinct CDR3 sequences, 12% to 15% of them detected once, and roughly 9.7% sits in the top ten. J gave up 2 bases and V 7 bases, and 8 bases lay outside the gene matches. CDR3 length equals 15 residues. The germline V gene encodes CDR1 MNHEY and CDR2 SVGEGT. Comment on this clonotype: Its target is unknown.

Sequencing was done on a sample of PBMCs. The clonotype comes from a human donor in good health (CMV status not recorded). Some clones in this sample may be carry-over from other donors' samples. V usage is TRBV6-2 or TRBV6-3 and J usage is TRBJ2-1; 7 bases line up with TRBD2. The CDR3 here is CASIPGTKPYNEQFF. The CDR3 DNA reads TGTGCCAGCATACCCGGGACTAAACCCTACAATGAGCAGTTCTTC.